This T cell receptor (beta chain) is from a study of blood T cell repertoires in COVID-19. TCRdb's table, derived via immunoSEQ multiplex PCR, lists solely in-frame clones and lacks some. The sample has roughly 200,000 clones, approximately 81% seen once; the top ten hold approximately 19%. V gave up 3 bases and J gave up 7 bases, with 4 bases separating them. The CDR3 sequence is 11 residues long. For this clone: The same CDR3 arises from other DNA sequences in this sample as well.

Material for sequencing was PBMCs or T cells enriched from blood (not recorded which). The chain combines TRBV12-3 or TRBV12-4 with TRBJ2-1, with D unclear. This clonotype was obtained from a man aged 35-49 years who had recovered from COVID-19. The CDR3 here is CASSFRNEQFF. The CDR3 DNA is TGTGCCAGCAGTTTTCGGAATGAGCAGTTCTTC.